Detailed here is one T cell receptor beta chain. What it recognizes is unknown. Amplified material comprised TCR beta CDR3 regions derived from RNA transcripts. The first-round RT-PCR employed HTBI primers together with the Qiagen OneStep RT-PCR kit. A multiplex PCR was then performed as the second round. TCRdb re-called the multiplex PCR reads through MiXCR, storing one row per CDR3 protein. The table shows a few hundred thousand distinct CDR3 sequences, with less than 45% occurring only once. This entry is derived from a study of Graves' ophthalmopathy and Graves' hyperthyroidism. Study-wide points: Ophthalmopathy progression prediction by the model yielded a sensitivity of 70.59% and a specificity of just over 72%.

Hyperthyroidism patients had new diagnoses, durations under 2 months, and ages of 18 to 65. Exclusion applied to patients with other autoimmune diseases, uncontrolled infections, pregnancy or lactation. The ends lost 3 bases at V and 8 bases at J; junction bases unmatched: 11. Germline lookup yields CDR1 LGHDT and CDR2 YNNKEL (reference sequence). The CDR3 contains 16 residues. The TCR sequence derives from an adult man with Graves' hyperthyroidism. The rearrangement links TRBV3-1 to TRBJ1-4; 8 nucleotides agree with TRBD1. Material: peripheral blood or thyroid tissue (not recorded which). In DNA form, the CDR3 reads TGTGCCAGCAGCCACTCCACCGGGACAGGACGAGAAAAACTGTTTTTT. Translated: CASSHSTGTGREKLFF.